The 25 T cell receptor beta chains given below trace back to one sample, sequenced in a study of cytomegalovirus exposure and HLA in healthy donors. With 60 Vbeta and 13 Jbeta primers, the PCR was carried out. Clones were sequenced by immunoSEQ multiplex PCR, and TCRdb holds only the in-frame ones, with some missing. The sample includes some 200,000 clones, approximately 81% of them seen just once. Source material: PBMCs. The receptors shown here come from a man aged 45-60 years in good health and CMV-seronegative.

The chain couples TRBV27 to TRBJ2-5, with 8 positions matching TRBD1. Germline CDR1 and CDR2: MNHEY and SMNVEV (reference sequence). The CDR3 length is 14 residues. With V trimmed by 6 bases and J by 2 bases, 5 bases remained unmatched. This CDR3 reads CASRLQGGQETQYF. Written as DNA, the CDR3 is TGTGCCAGCAGACTACAGGGGGGACAAGAGACCCAGTACTTC.

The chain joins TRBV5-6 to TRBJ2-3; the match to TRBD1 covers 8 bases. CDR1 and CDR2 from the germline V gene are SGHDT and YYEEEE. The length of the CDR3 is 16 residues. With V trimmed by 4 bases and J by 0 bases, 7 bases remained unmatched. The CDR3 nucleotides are TGTGCCAGCAGCACCCTGGACAGGGCTAGCACAGATACGCAGTATTTT. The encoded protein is CASSTLDRASTDTQYF.

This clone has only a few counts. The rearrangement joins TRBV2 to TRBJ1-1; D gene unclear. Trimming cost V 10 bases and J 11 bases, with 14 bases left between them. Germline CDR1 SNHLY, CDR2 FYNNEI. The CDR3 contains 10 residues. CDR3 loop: CANLTDEAFF. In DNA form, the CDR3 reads TGTGCCAACCTTACCGATGAGGCTTTCTTT.

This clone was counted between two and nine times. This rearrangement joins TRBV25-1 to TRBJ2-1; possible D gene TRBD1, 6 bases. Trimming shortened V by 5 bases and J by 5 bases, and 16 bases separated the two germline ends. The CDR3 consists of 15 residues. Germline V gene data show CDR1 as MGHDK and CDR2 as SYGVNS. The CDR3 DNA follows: TGTGCCAGCAGTCCTATAGGGGGTTTGAACAATGAGCAGTTCTTC. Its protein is CASSPIGGLNNEQFF.

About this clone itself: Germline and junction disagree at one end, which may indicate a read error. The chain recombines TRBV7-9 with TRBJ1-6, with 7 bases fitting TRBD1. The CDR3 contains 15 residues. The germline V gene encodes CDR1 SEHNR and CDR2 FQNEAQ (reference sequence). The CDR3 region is CSSIPTGQEGSPLHF. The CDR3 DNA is TGTTCCAGCATCCCGACAGGGCAAGAAGGTTCACCCCTCCACTTT.

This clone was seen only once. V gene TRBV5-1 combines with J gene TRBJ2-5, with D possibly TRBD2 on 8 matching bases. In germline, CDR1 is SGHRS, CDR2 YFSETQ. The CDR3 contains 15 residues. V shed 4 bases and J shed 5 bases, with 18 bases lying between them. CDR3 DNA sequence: TGCGCCAGCAGCAGACAGGGACTAGGGGGTGAGACCCAGTACTTC. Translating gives CASSRQGLGGETQYF.

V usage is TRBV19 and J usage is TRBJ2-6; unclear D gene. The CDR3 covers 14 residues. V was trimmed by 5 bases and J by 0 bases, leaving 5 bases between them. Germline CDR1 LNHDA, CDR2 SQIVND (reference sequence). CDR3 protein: CASSAPSGANVLTF. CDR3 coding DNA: TGTGCCAGTAGTGCGCCCTCTGGGGCCAACGTCCTGACTTTC.

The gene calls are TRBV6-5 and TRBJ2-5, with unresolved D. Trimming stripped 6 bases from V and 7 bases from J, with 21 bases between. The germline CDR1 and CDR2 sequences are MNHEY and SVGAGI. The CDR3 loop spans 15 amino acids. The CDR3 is CASSRRLAPGGTQYF. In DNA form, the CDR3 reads TGTGCCAGCAGCCGTAGGTTGGCGCCGGGTGGGACCCAGTACTTC.

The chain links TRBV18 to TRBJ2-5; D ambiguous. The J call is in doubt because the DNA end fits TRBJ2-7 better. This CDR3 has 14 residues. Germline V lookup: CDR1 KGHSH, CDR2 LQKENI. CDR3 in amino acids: CASSPVTLSYEQYF. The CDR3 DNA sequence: TGTGCCAGCTCACCGGTGACTCTCTCCTACGAGCAGTACTTC.

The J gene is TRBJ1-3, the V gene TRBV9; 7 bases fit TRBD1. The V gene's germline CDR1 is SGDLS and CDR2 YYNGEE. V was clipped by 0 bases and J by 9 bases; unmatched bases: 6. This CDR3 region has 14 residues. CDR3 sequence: CASSVDGDRGTIYF. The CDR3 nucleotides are TGTGCCAGCAGCGTAGATGGGGACAGAGGCACCATATATTTT.

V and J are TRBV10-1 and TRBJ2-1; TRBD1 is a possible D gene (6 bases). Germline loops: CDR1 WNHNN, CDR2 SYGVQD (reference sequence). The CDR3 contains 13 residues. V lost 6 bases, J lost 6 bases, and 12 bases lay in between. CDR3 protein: CASRAGAGNEQFF. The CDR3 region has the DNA TGCGCCAGCAGGGCAGGGGCTGGCAATGAGCAGTTCTTC.

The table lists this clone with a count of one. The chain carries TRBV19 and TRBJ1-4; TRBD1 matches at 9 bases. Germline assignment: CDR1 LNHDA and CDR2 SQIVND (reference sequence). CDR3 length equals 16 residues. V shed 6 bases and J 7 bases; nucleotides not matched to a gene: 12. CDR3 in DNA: TGTGCCAGTAGCCCGTGGGACAGGGCGGCCGGTGAAAAACTGTTTTTT. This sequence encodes CASSPWDRAAGEKLFF.

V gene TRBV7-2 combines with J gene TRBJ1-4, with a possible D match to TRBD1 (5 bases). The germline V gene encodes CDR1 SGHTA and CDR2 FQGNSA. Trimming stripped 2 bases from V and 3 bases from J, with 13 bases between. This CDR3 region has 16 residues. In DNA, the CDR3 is TGTGCCAGCAGCTTACAGCCGGGGGTGCCTAATGAAAAACTGTTTTTT. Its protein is CASSLQPGVPNEKLFF.

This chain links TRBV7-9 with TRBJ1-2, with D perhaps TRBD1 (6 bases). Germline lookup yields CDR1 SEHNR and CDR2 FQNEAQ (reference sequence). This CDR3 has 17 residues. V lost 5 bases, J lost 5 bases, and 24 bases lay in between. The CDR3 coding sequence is TGTGCCAGCAGCGCGCCCGACTCGGGGGGCGAGGGGTATGGCTACACCTTC. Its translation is CASSAPDSGGEGYGYTF.

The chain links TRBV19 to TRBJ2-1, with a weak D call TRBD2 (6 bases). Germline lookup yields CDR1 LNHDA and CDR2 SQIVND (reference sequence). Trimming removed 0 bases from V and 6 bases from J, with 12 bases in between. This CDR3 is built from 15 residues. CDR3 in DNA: TGTGCCAGTAGTATAGACGGGGGTGCCCCCAATGAGCAGTTCTTC. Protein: CASSIDGGAPNEQFF.

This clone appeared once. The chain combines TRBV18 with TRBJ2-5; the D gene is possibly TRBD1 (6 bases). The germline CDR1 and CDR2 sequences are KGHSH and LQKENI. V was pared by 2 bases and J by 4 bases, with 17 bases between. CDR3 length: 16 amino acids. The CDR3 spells CASSPRTDPIGETQYF. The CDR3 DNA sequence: TGTGCCAGCTCACCAAGGACAGACCCAATTGGAGAGACCCAGTACTTC.

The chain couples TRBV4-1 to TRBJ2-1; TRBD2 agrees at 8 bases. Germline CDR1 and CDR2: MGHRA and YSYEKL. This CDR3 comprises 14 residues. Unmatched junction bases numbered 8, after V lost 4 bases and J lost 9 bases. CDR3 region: CASSLHGGAGEQFF. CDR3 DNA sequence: TGCGCCAGCAGCCTCCACGGGGGGGCCGGTGAGCAGTTCTTC.

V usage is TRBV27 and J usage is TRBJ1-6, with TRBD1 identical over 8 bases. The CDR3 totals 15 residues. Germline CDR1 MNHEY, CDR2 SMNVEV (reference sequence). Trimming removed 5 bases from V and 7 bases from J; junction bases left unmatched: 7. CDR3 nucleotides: TGTGCCAGCAGTCAGTCGGGACAGGTGAATTCACCCCTCCACTTT. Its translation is CASSQSGQVNSPLHF.

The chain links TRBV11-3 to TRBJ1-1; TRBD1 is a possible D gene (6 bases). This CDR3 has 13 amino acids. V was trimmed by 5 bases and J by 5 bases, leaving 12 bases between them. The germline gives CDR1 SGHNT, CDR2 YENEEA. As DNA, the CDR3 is TGTGCCAGCAGCAGAGAGAGGGGGACTGAAGCTTTCTTT. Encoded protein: CASSRERGTEAFF.

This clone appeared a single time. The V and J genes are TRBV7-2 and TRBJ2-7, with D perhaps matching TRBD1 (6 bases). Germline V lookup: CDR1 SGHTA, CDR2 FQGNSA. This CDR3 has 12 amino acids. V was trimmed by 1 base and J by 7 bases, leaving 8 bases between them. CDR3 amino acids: CASSLGGGEQYF. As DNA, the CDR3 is TGTGCCAGCAGCTTAGGAGGGGGAGAGCAGTACTTC.

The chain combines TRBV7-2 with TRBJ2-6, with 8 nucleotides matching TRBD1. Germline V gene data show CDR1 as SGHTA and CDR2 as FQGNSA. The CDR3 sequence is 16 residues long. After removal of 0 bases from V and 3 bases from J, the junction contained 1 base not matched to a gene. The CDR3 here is CASSLARGLGANVLTF. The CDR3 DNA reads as TGTGCCAGCAGCTTAGCCAGGGGGCTTGGGGCCAACGTCCTGACTTTC.

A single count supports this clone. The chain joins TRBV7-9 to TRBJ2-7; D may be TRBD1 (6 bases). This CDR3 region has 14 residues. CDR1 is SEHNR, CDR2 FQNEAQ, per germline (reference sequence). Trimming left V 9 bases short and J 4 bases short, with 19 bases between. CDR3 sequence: CASGQPGTQYEQYF. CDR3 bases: TGTGCCAGTGGCCAGCCGGGGACACAGTACGAGCAGTACTTC.

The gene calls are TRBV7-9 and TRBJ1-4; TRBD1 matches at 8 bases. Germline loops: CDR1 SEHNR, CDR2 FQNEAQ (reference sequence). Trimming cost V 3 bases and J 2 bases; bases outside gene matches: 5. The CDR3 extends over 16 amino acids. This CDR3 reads CASSLGDRRTNEKLFF. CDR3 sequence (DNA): TGTGCCAGCAGCTTGGGGGACAGGCGTACTAATGAAAAACTGTTTTTT.

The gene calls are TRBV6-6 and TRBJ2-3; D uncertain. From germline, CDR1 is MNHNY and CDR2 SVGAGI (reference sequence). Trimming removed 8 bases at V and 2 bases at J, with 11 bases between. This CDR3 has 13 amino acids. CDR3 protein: CASVTPNTDTQYF. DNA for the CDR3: TGTGCCAGCGTTACACCAAACACAGATACGCAGTATTTT.

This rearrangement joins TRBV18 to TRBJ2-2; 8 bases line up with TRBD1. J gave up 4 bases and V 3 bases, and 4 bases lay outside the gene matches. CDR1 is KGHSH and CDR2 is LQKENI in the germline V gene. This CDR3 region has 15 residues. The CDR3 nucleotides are TGTGCCAGCTCACCGCCGACAGGGGTCACCGGGGAGCTGTTTTTT. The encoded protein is CASSPPTGVTGELFF. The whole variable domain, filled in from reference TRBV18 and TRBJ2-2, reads NAGVMQNPRHLVRRRGQEARLRCSPMKGHSHVYWYRQLPEEGLKFMVYLQKENIIDESGMPKERFSAEFPKEGPSILRIQQVVRGDSAAYFCASSPPTGVTGELFFGEGSRLTVL.